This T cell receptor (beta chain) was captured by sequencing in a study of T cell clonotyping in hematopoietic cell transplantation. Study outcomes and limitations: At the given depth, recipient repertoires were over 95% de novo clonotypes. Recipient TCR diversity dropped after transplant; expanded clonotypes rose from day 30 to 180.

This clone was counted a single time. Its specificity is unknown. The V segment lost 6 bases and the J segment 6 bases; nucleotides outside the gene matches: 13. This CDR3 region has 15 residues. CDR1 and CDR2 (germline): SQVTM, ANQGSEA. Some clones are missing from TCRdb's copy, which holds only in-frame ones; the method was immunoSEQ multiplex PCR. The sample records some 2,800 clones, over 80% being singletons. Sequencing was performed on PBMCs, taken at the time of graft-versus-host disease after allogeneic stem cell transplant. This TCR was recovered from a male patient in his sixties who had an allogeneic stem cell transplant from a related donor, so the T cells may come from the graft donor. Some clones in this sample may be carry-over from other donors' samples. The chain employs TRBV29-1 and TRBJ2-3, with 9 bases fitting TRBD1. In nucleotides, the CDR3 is TGCAGCGTGAGAGAGACAGGGGGTACCGCGGATACGCAGTATTTT. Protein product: CSVRETGGTADTQYF.